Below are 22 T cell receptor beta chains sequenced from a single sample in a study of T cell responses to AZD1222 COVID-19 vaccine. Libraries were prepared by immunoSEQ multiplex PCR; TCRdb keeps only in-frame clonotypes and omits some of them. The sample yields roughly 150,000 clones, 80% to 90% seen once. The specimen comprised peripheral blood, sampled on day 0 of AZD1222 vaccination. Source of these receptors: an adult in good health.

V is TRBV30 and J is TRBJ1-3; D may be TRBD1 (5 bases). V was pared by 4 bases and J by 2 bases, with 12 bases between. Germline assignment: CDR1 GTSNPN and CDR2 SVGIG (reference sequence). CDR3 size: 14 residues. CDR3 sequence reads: CAWIRDVTGNTIYF. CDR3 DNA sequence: TGTGCCTGGATCCGGGACGTAACTGGAAACACCATATATTTT.

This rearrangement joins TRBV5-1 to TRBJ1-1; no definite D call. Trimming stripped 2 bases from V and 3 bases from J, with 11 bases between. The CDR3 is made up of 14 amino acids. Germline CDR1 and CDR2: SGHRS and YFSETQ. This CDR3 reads CASSLSGEYTEAFF. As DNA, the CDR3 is TGCGCCAGCAGCTTATCCGGGGAGTACACTGAAGCTTTCTTT.

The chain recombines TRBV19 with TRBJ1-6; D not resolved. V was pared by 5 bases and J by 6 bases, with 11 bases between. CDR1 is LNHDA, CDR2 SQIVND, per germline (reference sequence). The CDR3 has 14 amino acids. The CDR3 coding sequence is TGTGCCAGTAGTCAACGGGAGTTTAATTCACCCCTCCACTTT. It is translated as CASSQREFNSPLHF.

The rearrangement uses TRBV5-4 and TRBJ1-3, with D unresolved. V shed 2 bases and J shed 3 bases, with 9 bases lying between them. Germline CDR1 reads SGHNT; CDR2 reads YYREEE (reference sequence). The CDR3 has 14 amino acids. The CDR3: CASSLVGHGNTIYF. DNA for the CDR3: TGTGCCAGCAGCTTAGTAGGGCATGGAAACACCATATATTTT.

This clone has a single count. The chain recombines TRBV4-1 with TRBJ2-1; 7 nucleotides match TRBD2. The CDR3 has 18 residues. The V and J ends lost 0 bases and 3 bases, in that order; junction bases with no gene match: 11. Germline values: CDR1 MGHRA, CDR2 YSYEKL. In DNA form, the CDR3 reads TGCGCCAGCAGCCAAGATACTGGGGGGGGGACCTTCTACAATGAGCAGTTCTTC. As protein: CASSQDTGGGTFYNEQFF.

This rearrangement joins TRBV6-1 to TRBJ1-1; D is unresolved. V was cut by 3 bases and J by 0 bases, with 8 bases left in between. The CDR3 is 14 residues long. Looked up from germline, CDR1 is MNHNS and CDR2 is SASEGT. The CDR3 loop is CASSDWAMNTEAFF. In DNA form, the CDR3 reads TGTGCCAGCAGTGATTGGGCGATGAACACTGAAGCTTTCTTT.

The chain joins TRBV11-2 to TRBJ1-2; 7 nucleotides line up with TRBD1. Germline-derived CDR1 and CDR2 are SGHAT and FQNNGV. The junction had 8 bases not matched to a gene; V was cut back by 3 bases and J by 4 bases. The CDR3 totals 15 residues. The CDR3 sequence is CASSFTTGTGYGYTF. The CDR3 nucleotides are TGTGCCAGCAGCTTTACGACAGGGACGGGCTATGGCTACACCTTC.

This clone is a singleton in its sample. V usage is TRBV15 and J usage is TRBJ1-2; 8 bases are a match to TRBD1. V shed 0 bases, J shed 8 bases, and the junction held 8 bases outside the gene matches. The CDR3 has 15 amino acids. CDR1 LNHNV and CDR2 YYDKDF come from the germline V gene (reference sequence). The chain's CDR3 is CATSRDAMTGAGYTF. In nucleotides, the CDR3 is TGTGCCACCAGCAGAGATGCCATGACAGGGGCGGGCTACACCTTC.

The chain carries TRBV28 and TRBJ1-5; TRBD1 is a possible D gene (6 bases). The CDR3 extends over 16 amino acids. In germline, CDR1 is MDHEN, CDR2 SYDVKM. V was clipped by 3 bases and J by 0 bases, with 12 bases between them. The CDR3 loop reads CASSFGRGNSNQPQHF. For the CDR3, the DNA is TGTGCCAGCAGTTTTGGCAGGGGCAATAGCAATCAGCCCCAGCATTTT.

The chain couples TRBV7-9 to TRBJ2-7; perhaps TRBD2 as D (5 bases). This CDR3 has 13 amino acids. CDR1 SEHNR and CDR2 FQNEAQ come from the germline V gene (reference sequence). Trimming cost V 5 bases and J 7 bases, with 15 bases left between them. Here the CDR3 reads CASSVGPTREQYF. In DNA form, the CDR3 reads TGTGCCAGCAGCGTTGGCCCAACTAGAGAGCAGTACTTC.

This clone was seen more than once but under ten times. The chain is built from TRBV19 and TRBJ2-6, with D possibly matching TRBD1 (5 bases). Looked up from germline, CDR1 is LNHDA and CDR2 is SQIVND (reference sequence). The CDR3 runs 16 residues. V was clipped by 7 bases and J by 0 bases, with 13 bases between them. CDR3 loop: CASKPSRGSGANVLTF. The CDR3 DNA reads TGTGCCAGTAAGCCCTCTAGGGGCTCTGGGGCCAACGTCCTGACTTTC. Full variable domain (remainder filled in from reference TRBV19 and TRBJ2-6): DGGITQSPKYLFRKEGQNVTLSCEQNLNHDAMYWYRQDPGQGLRLIYYSQIVNDFQKGDIAEGYSVSREKKESFPLTVTSAQKNPTAFYLCASKPSRGSGANVLTFGAGSRLTVL.

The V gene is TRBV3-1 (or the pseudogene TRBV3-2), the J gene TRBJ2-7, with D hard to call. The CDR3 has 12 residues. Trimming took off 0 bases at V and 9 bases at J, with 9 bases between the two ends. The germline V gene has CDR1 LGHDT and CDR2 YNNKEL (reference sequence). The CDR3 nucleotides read TGTGCCAGCAGCCAAGATGTTCGGGCGCAGTACTTC. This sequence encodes CASSQDVRAQYF.

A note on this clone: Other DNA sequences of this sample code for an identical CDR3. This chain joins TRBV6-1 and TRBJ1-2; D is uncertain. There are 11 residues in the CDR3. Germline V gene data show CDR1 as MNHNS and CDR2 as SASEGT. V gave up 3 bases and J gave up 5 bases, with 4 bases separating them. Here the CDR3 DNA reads TGTGCCAGCAGTGAGGCGTATGGCTACACCTTC. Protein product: CASSEAYGYTF.

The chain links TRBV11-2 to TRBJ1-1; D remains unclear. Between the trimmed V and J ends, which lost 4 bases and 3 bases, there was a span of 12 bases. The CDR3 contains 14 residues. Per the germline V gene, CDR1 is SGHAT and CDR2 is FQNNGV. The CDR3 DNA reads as TGTGCCAGCAGCTCAACGGACGGATACACTGAAGCTTTCTTT. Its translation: CASSSTDGYTEAFF.

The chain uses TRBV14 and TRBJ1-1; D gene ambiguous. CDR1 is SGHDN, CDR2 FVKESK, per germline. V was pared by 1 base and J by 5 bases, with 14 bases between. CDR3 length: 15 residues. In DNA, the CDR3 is TGTGCCAGCAGCCAAGGACCCGGATGGGATACTGAAGCTTTCTTT. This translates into CASSQGPGWDTEAFF.

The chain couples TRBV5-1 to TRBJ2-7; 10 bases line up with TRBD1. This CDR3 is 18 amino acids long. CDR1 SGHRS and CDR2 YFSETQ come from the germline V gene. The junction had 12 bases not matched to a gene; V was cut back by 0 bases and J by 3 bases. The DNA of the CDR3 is TGCGCCAGCAGCTTGGCACCCCCGGGACAGGGGACAATCTACGAGCAGTACTTC. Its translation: CASSLAPPGQGTIYEQYF.

In DNA form, the CDR3 reads TGTGCCAGCAGTTACACGGGGAGGGGGAACACTGAAGCTTTCTTT. It codes for CASSYTGRGNTEAFF. V is TRBV6-5 and J is TRBJ1-1, with D perhaps matching TRBD1 (5 bases). CDR1 and CDR2 from the germline V gene are MNHEY and SVGAGI. CDR3 length: 15 amino acids. Trimming stripped 2 bases from V and 1 base from J, with 11 bases between.

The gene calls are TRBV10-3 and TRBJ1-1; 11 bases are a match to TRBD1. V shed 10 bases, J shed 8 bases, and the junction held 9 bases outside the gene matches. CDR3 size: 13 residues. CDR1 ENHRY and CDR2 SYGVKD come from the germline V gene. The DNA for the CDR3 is TGTGCCACCTCCGGACAGGGGGCTTCGGAAGCTTTCTTT. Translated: CATSGQGASEAFF.

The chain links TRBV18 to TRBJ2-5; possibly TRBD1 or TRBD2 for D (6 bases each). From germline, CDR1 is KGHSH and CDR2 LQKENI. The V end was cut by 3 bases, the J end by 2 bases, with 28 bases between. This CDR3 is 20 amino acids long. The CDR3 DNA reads TGTGCCAGCTCACCCATTAGGAGGGGACAAAGGCCCCTCTTACAAGAGACCCAGTACTTC. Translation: CASSPIRRGQRPLLQETQYF. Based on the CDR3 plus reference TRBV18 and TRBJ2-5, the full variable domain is NAGVMQNPRHLVRRRGQEARLRCSPMKGHSHVYWYRQLPEEGLKFMVYLQKENIIDESGMPKERFSAEFPKEGPSILRIQQVVRGDSAAYFCASSPIRRGQRPLLQETQYFGPGTRLLVL.

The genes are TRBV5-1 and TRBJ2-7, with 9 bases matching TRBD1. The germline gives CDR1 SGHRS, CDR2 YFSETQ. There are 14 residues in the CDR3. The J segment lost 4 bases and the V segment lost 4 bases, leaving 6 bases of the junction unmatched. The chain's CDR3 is CASSLRQGEYEQYF. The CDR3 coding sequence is TGCGCCAGCAGCCTCCGACAGGGGGAGTACGAGCAGTACTTC. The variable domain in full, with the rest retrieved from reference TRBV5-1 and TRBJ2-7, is KAGVTQTPRYLIKTRGQQVTLSCSPISGHRSVSWYQQTPGQGLQFLFEYFSETQRNKGNFPGRFSGRQFSNSRSEMNVSTLELGDSALYLCASSLRQGEYEQYFGPGTRLTVT.

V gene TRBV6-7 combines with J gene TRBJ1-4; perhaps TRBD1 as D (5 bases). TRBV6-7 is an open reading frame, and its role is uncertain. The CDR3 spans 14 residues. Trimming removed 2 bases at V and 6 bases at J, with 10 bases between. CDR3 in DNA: TGTGCCAGCAGTTACCCGGGGGGGGATGAAAAACTGTTTTTT. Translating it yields CASSYPGGDEKLFF.

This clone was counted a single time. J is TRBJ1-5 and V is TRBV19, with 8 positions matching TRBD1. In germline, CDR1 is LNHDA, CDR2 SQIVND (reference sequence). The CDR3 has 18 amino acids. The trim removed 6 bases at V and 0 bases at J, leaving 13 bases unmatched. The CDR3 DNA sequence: TGTGCCAGTAGCTCAGGGGGCGCAACTCAAAATAGCAATCAGCCCCAGCATTTT. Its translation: CASSSGGATQNSNQPQHF. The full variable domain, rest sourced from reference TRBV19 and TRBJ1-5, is DGGITQSPKYLFRKEGQNVTLSCEQNLNHDAMYWYRQDPGQGLRLIYYSQIVNDFQKGDIAEGYSVSREKKESFPLTVTSAQKNPTAFYLCASSSGGATQNSNQPQHFGDGTRLSIL.